Following are 4 T cell receptor beta chains from one sample sequenced in a study of T cells after yellow fever vaccination. TCRdb ran MiXCR on the 5' RACE reads and lists one entry per CDR3 protein. The sample lists some 500,000 distinct CDR3 sequences, approximately 12% occurring once. The specimen was PBMCs, collected on the day of the yellow fever booster vaccination. The source of these receptors is a man aged 30 to 45 who received the YFV17D yellow fever vaccine.

A few counts support this clonotype. V gene TRBV10-2 combines with J gene TRBJ2-5; 12 positions match TRBD2. Losses at the gene ends were 6 bases for V and 9 bases for J; bases not matched to a gene: 2. The CDR3 loop spans 12 amino acids. CDR1 WSHSY and CDR2 SAAADI come from the germline V gene. Here the CDR3 DNA reads TGCGCCAGCAGCCTAGCGGGAGGGCCCCAGTACTTC. It is translated as CASSLAGGPQYF.

The genes are TRBV9 and TRBJ2-1; the D gene is possibly TRBD2 (5 bases). The CDR3 is 12 residues long. The V end lost 8 bases, the J end lost 10 bases, and 16 bases lay between the germline ends. Germline values: CDR1 SGDLS, CDR2 YYNGEE. The DNA of the CDR3 is TGTGCCAGAAAGGGAGAGGGAATGGAGCAGTTCTTC. This sequence encodes CARKGEGMEQFF.

The rearrangement uses TRBV19 and TRBJ2-2, with 7 bases that match TRBD1. The CDR3 sequence is 15 residues long. V lost 6 bases to trimming and J lost 7 bases; unmatched junction nucleotides: 11. Germline V CDR1 and CDR2: LNHDA, SQIVND (reference sequence). In DNA form, the CDR3 reads TGTGCCAGTAGCCGACCTAGACAGGGTATCGGGGAGCTGTTTTTT. It specifies CASSRPRQGIGELFF. The entire variable domain, with the rest obtained from reference TRBV19 and TRBJ2-2, is as follows: DGGITQSPKYLFRKEGQNVTLSCEQNLNHDAMYWYRQDPGQGLRLIYYSQIVNDFQKGDIAEGYSVSREKKESFPLTVTSAQKNPTAFYLCASSRPRQGIGELFFGEGSRLTVL.

The CDR3 spells CASSDYKTSGSVETQYF. The CDR3 bases are TGCGCCAGCAGTGATTACAAAACTAGCGGGAGTGTAGAGACCCAGTACTTC. The rearrangement joins TRBV10-2 to TRBJ2-5, with 11 bases identical to TRBD2. The germline gives CDR1 WSHSY, CDR2 SAAADI. CDR3 length: 17 residues. V shed 3 bases and J 4 bases; nucleotides not matched to a gene: 10.